The 17 T cell receptor beta chains below all came from one sample that was sequenced in a study of T cell responses to AZD1222 COVID-19 vaccine. Clones were read by immunoSEQ multiplex PCR, and TCRdb kept only the in-frame ones, dropping some. The sample gives around 130,000 clones, roughly nine tenths of which show up once; about 9.9% is in the top ten. Sequenced here: peripheral blood, sampled 28 days after the second AZD1222 dose. The receptors shown here come from an adult who received the AZD1222 COVID-19 vaccine.

The rearrangement uses TRBV19 and TRBJ1-6; D uncertain. CDR1 is LNHDA, CDR2 SQIVND, per germline (reference sequence). The CDR3 is 13 residues long. The V and J ends lost 6 bases and 4 bases respectively, with 7 bases between them. CDR3 sequence (DNA): TGTGCCAGTAGACCCCGATATAATTCACCCCTCCACTTT. The encoded protein is CASRPRYNSPLHF.

The gene calls are TRBV30 and TRBJ1-3; D uncertain. CDR1 GTSNPN and CDR2 SVGIG come from the germline V gene (reference sequence). Trimming removed 1 base at V and 0 bases at J, with 13 bases between. The CDR3 consists of 16 residues. The CDR3 sequence: CAWSGSSFHSGNTIYF. The CDR3 DNA follows: TGTGCCTGGAGTGGAAGCTCTTTTCACTCTGGAAACACCATATATTTT. Full variable domain (outside the CDR3, taken from reference TRBV30 and TRBJ1-3): SQTIHQWPATLVQPVGSPLSLECTVEGTSNPNLYWYRQAAGRGLQLLFYSVGIGQISSEVPQNLSASRPQDRQFILSSKKLLLSDSGFYLCAWSGSSFHSGNTIYFGEGSWLTVV.

The rearrangement links TRBV4-1 to TRBJ2-2; the D gene is possibly TRBD1 (5 bases). Germline V gene data show CDR1 as MGHRA and CDR2 as YSYEKL. This CDR3 comprises 15 residues. The V end lost 2 bases, the J end lost 1 base, and 8 bases lay between the germline ends. The CDR3 region has the DNA TGCGCCAGCAGCCAAACCGGACAGAACACCGGGGAGCTGTTTTTT. This sequence encodes CASSQTGQNTGELFF.

The chain combines TRBV6-5 with TRBJ1-2; D is undetermined. V shed 1 base and J shed 2 bases, with 14 bases lying between them. Germline V gives CDR1 MNHEY, CDR2 SVGAGI. The CDR3 is 16 residues long. The CDR3 nucleotides are TGTGCCAGCAGTTACTTCCCTCCGGGTCCAAACTATGGCTACACCTTC. Its protein is CASSYFPPGPNYGYTF.

The chain is built from TRBV3-1 (or the pseudogene TRBV3-2) and TRBJ1-2; a weak D match, TRBD1 (5 bases). Per germline, CDR1 LGHDT and CDR2 YNNKEL (reference sequence). This CDR3 has 14 amino acids. Trimming removed 3 bases at V and 0 bases at J, with 8 bases between. The chain's CDR3 is CASSQQGTNYGYTF. CDR3 in DNA: TGTGCCAGCAGCCAGCAGGGCACTAACTATGGCTACACCTTC.

The rearrangement uses TRBV7-2 and TRBJ2-7; 7 positions agree with TRBD1. V shed 4 bases, J shed 2 bases, and the junction held 8 bases outside the gene matches. Germline values: CDR1 SGHTA, CDR2 FQGNSA. This CDR3 has 15 residues. CDR3 in amino acids: CASSSGQATPYEQYF. CDR3 nucleotides: TGTGCCAGCAGCTCTGGACAGGCGACTCCCTACGAGCAGTACTTC.

The CDR3 region has the DNA TGTGCCAGCAGCTTAGATCTAACGACTAGCGGGATTGGGGCAGATACGCAGTATTTT. Translation: CASSLDLTTSGIGADTQYF. The rearrangement uses TRBV11-2 and TRBJ2-3; 11 nucleotides align to TRBD2. J lost 4 bases, V lost 0 bases, and 12 bases had no gene match. Germline V lookup: CDR1 SGHAT, CDR2 FQNNGV. The CDR3 has 19 residues.

The V and J genes are TRBV10-3 and TRBJ2-7; D gene uncertain. The CDR3 is 11 amino acids. From germline, CDR1 is ENHRY and CDR2 SYGVKD. V was pared by 3 bases and J by 9 bases, with 9 bases between. The CDR3 loop is CAISEGYGQYF. The CDR3 region has the DNA TGTGCCATCAGTGAAGGATATGGGCAGTACTTC.

On this clone: One end of the junction does not line up with germline, which may come from a read error. This rearrangement joins TRBV30 to TRBJ1-1; a weak D match, TRBD1 (5 bases). Germline loops: CDR1 GTSNPN, CDR2 SVGIG (reference sequence). The CDR3 contains 11 residues. The CDR3 is CAWSTQGRAHF. For the CDR3, the DNA is TGTGCCTGGAGTACTCAGGGCAGGGCCCATTTT.

The chain is built from TRBV7-6 and TRBJ2-5, with D unclear. This CDR3 has 11 residues. V was cut by 4 bases and J by 5 bases, with 5 bases left in between. The germline V gene has CDR1 SGHVS and CDR2 FNYEAQ. The CDR3, as DNA: TGTGCCAGCAGCTACGGCGAGACCCAGTACTTC. It translates to CASSYGETQYF.

This chain uses TRBV27 with TRBJ2-1; no clear D. The CDR3 runs 14 residues. The germline CDR1 and CDR2 sequences are MNHEY and SMNVEV (reference sequence). V lost 5 bases to trimming and J lost 8 bases, with 16 bases between them. CDR3 protein: CASSLPSPPDEQFF. The CDR3 DNA is TGTGCCAGCAGTCTTCCTAGTCCCCCCGATGAGCAGTTCTTC.

This clone was seen once. The gene calls are TRBV2 and TRBJ2-7; TRBD1 matches at 7 bases. CDR1 SNHLY and CDR2 FYNNEI come from the germline V gene. Trimming cost V 7 bases and J 6 bases; bases outside gene matches: 18. This CDR3 has 16 residues. The CDR3 sequence is CASTYVRQGISLEQYF. In DNA, the CDR3 is TGTGCCAGCACCTATGTGCGACAGGGAATTTCTCTCGAGCAGTACTTC.

The gene calls are TRBV12-3 or TRBV12-4 and TRBJ1-1; D not certain. The ends were cut back, 3 bases at V and 3 bases at J, with 8 bases in the middle. The CDR3 covers 13 residues. The CDR3 sequence: CASSLTTHTEAFF. The CDR3 DNA reads as TGTGCCAGCAGTTTGACCACACACACTGAAGCTTTCTTT.

The rearrangement uses TRBV12-5 and TRBJ1-1; D is ambiguous. Germline values: CDR1 LGHNT, CDR2 FRNRAP. Trimming left V 0 bases short and J 7 bases short, with 9 bases between. This CDR3 has 13 amino acids. The CDR3 loop is CASGLVDLGEAFF. CDR3 DNA sequence: TGTGCTAGTGGTTTGGTGGACCTGGGTGAAGCTTTCTTT.

The chain carries TRBV5-6 and TRBJ1-2, with D possibly being TRBD1 (6 bases). Trimming removed 3 bases at V and 0 bases at J, with 18 bases between. CDR3 length: 17 residues. From germline, CDR1 is SGHDT and CDR2 YYEEEE. DNA of the CDR3: TGTGCCAGCAGCTCGTACGACCTGACAGGACCTAACTATGGCTACACCTTC. Amino acid sequence: CASSSYDLTGPNYGYTF.

CDR3 region: CASSFRNQPQHF. The DNA for the CDR3 is TGTGCCAGCAGCTTCAGGAATCAGCCCCAGCATTTT. V is TRBV6-5 and J is TRBJ1-5; D gene ambiguous. Germline V gene sequence: CDR1 MNHEY, CDR2 SVGAGI. Deletions cut 6 bases from V and 4 bases from J, with 7 bases between. The CDR3 has 12 residues.

The V gene is TRBV25-1, the J gene TRBJ1-5; no clear D. The CDR3 spans 12 residues. The germline gives CDR1 MGHDK, CDR2 SYGVNS. Trimming stripped 4 bases from V and 8 bases from J, with 9 bases between. The CDR3 reads CASSGREEPQHF. DNA of the CDR3: TGTGCCAGCAGTGGCCGGGAGGAGCCCCAGCATTTT.